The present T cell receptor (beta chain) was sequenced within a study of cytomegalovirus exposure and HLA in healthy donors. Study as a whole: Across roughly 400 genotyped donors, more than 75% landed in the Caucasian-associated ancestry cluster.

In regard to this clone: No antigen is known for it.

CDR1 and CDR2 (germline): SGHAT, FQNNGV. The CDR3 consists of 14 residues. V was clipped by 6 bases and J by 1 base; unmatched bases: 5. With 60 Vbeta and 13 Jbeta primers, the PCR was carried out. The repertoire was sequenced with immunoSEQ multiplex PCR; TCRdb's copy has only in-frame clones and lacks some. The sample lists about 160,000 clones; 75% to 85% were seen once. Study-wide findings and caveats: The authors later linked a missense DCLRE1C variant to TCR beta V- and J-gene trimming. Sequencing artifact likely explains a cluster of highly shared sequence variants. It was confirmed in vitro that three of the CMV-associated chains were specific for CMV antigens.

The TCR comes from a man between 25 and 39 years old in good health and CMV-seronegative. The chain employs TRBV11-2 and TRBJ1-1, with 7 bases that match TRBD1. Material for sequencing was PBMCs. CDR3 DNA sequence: TGTGCCAGCAGGCCGGGACAGCCGAACACTGAAGCTTTCTTT. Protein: CASRPGQPNTEAFF.